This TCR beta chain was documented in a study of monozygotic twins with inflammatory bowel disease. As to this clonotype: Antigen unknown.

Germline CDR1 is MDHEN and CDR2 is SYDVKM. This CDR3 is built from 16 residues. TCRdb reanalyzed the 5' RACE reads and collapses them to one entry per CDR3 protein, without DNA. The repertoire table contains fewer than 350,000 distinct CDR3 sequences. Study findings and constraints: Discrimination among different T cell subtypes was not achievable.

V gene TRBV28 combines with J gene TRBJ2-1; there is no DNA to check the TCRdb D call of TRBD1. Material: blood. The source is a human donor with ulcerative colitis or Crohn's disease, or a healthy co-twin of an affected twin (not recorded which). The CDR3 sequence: CASSYPPGTGGNEQFF.